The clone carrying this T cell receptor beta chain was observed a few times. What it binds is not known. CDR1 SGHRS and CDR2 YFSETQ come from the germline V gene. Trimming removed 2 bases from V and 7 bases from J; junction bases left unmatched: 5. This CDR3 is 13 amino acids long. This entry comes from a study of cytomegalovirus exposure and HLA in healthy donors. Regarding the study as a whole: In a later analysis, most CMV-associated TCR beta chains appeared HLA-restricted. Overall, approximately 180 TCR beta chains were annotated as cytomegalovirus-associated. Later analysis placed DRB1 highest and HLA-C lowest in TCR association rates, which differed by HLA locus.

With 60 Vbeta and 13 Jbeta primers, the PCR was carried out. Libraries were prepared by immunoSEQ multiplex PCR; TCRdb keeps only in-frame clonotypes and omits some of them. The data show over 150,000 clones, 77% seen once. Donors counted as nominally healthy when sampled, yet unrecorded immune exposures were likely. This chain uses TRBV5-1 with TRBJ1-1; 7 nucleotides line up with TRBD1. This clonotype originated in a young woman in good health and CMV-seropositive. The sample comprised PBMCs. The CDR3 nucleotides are TGCGCCAGCAGCTTTGACAGGGCGGGTGAAGCTTTCTTT. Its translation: CASSFDRAGEAFF.